The T cell receptor (beta chain) under discussion was sequenced for a study of T cells in Graves' hyperthyroidism and ophthalmopathy. Diagnoses were made from clinical symptoms, serum measures (thyroxine and TRAb), thyroid ultrasound and orbital computed tomography. RNA transcripts provided the source from which TCR beta CDR3 regions were amplified. The HTBI primer set served for first-round RT-PCR of the TCR CDR3. TCRdb reanalysed the multiplex PCR reads using MiXCR and keeps one entry per CDR3 protein. Of about 690,000 distinct CDR3 sequences listed, roughly a sixth are singletons. Overall study findings and caveats: Patients with ophthalmopathy were separated from those with stable hyperthyroidism by a 13 V-J model. The model's output predicted ophthalmopathy at a median of about 5.9 months prior to onset.

This clonotype was picked up a small number of times. The target antigen is unknown. Sample: blood. The origin of this receptor is a man aged 50-59 years with Graves' hyperthyroidism.

CDR3 region: CASLKTGVYGYTF. The CDR3 coding sequence is TGTGCCAGCCTTAAAACAGGGGTCTATGGCTACACCTTC. The genes are TRBV28 and TRBJ1-2; 7 bases align to TRBD1. The CDR3 has 13 amino acids. The J segment lost 4 bases and the V segment lost 8 bases, leaving 7 bases of the junction unmatched. Per the germline V gene, CDR1 is MDHEN and CDR2 is SYDVKM.